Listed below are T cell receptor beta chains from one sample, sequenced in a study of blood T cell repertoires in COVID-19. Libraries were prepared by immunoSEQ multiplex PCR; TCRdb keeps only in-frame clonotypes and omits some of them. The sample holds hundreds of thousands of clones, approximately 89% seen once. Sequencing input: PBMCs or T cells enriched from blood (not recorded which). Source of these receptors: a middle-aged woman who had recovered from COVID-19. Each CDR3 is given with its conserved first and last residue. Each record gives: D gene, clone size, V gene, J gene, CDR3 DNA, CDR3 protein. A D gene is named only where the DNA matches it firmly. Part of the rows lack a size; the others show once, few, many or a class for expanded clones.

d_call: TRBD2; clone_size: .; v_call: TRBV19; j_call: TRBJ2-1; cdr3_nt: TGTGCCAGTAGATCCCTAGCGGGAGTGTACAATGAGCAGTTCTTC; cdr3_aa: CASRSLAGVYNEQFF
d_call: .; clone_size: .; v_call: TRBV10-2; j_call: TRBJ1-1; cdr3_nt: TGCGCCAGCAGTAAAGGAGATGCGAACACTGAAGCTTTCTTT; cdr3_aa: CASSKGDANTEAFF
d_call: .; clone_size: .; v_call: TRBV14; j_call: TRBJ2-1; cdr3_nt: TGTGCCAGCAGCCAGTTGACTGAACTCAATGAGCAGTTCTTC; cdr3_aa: CASSQLTELNEQFF
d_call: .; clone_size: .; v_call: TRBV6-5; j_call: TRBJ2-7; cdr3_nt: TGTGCCAGCAGTTTTAGGGGGAAAGACTACGAGCAGTACTTC; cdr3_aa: CASSFRGKDYEQYF
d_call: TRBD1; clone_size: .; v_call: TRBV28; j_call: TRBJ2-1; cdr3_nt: TGTGCCAGCAGTCAGCAGGGGGCCTCTTCTTACAATGAGCAGTTCTTC; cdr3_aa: CASSQQGASSYNEQFF
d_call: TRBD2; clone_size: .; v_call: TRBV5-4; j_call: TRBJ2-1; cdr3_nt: TGTGCCAGCAGCTTGGGTCGGCTAGCGGGAGGTGGTGAGCAGTTCTTC; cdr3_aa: CASSLGRLAGGGEQFF
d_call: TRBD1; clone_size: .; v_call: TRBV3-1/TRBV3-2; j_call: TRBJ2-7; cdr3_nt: TGTGCCAGCAGCCAACAGAGGGGGCTGTGGGAGCAGTACTTC; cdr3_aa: CASSQQRGLWEQYF
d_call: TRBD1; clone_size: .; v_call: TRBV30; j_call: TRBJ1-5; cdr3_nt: TGTGCCTGGAGCTCAGACAGGGATCAGCCCCAGCATTTT; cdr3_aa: CAWSSDRDQPQHF
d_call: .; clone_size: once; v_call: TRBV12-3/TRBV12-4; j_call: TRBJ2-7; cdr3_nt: TGTGCCAGCAGTTTGGGGGGGGCGGAACAGTACTTC; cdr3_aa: CASSLGGAEQYF
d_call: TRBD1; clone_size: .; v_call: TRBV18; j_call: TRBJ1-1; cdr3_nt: TGTGCCAGCTCACCGGACAGGTATGAAGCTTTCTTT; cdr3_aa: CASSPDRYEAFF